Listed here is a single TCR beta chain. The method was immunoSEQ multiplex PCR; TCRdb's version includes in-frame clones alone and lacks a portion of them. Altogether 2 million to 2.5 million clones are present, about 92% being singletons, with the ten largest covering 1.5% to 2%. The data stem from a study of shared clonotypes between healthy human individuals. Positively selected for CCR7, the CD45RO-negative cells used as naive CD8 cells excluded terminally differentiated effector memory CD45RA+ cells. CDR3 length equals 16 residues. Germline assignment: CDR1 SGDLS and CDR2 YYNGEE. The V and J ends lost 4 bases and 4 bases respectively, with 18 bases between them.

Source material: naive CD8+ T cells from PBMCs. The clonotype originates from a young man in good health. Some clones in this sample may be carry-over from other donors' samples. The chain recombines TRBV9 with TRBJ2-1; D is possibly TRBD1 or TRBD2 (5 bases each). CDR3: CASSPNRGMSYNEQFF. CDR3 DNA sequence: TGTGCCAGCAGCCCAAACCGGGGCATGAGTTACAATGAGCAGTTCTTC.